The 12 T cell receptor beta chains below all came from one sample that was sequenced in a study of breast tumors, draining lymph nodes, adjacent tissues. Breast cancer patients provided tissue from their axillary draining lymph nodes. TCRdb re-derived calls from the multiplex PCR reads in MiXCR, one entry per CDR3 protein. The table has about 230,000 distinct CDR3 sequences, approximately 29% seen once; the top ten hold around 1.4%. Material for sequencing was axillary lymph node tissue. These receptors were taken from a female donor with breast cancer. Some clones in this sample may be carry-over from other donors' samples.

This clonotype was observed many times. The chain recombines TRBV7-2 with TRBJ2-3, with unresolved D. The length of the CDR3 is 11 residues. CDR1 and CDR2 (germline): SGHTA, FQGNSA. V was cut by 5 bases and J by 5 bases, with 5 bases left in between. CDR3: CASSALDTQYF. DNA for the CDR3: TGTGCCAGCAGCGCACTAGATACGCAGTATTTT.

This clonotype was detected ten times or more. The V and J genes are TRBV7-8 and TRBJ2-2, with TRBD1 as a possible D gene (5 bases). Germline assignment: CDR1 SGHVS and CDR2 FQNEAQ. Trimming pared 1 base from V and 6 bases from J, leaving 12 bases between. There are 15 residues in the CDR3. The CDR3 loop is CASSLVQGRAGELFF. The DNA for the CDR3 is TGTGCCAGCAGCTTAGTGCAGGGTCGGGCCGGGGAGCTGTTTTTT.

This sequence joins TRBV4-1 and TRBJ1-1; tentatively, D is TRBD1 (6 bases). CDR1 is MGHRA and CDR2 is YSYEKL in the germline V gene. The CDR3 is 15 amino acids. The V end was cut by 4 bases, the J end by 3 bases, with 15 bases between. This chain's CDR3 is CASSRISEGDTEAFF. The CDR3 coding sequence is TGCGCCAGCAGCCGAATCTCTGAGGGGGACACTGAAGCTTTCTTT.

This clonotype was found many times. The J gene is TRBJ2-1, the V gene TRBV18; the D gene is possibly TRBD2 (6 bases). Trimming took off 4 bases at V and 10 bases at J, with 11 bases between the two ends. The CDR3 has 12 amino acids. Germline V CDR1 and CDR2: KGHSH, LQKENI. The DNA of the CDR3 is TGTGCCAGCTCACGGGGGGTTGGGGAGCAGTTCTTC. Translating gives CASSRGVGEQFF.

J is TRBJ2-1 and V is TRBV20-1; TRBD2 matches at 11 bases. The V and J ends lost 0 bases and 8 bases, in that order; junction bases with no gene match: 12. This CDR3 region has 17 residues. Germline V gene lookup returns CDR1 DFQATT and CDR2 SNEGSKA (reference sequence). DNA for the CDR3: TGCAGTGCTAGAGATGTGGTAGCGGGAGGGCCCAGAGATGAGCAGTTCTTC. This translates into CSARDVVAGGPRDEQFF.

This clonotype has ten or more counts. J is TRBJ2-7 and V is TRBV20-1; no definite D call. V was cut by 3 bases and J by 0 bases, with 6 bases left in between. Germline assignment: CDR1 DFQATT and CDR2 SNEGSKA (reference sequence). This CDR3 is 12 amino acids long. The CDR3 reads CSARKGSYEQYF. The CDR3 bases are TGCAGTGCTAGGAAGGGCTCCTACGAGCAGTACTTC.

This clonotype occurred once. V gene TRBV13 combines with J gene TRBJ1-3; 7 nucleotides align to TRBD1. The V gene end was trimmed by 5 bases and the J gene end by 9 bases; junction bases not matched to a gene: 10. The germline V gene has CDR1 PRHDT and CDR2 FYEKMQ (reference sequence). The CDR3 has 14 residues. This chain's CDR3 is CASSDQGGRSTIYF. The CDR3 bases are TGTGCCAGCAGCGACCAAGGGGGCAGAAGCACCATATATTTT. The whole variable domain, filled in from reference TRBV13 and TRBJ1-3, reads AAGVIQSPRHLIKEKRETATLKCYPIPRHDTVYWYQQGPGQDPQFLISFYEKMQSDKGSIPDRFSAQQFSDYHSELNMSSLELGDSALYFCASSDQGGRSTIYFGEGSWLTVV.

This clonotype was seen ten or more times. The genes are TRBV7-2 and TRBJ2-1; the match to TRBD2 covers 7 bases. The CDR3 loop spans 15 amino acids. The V and J ends lost 1 base and 0 bases, in that order; junction bases with no gene match: 0. Germline V gives CDR1 SGHTA, CDR2 FQGNSA. In DNA, the CDR3 is TGTGCCAGCAGCTTAGGGACTAGCTCCTACAATGAGCAGTTCTTC. Translation gives CASSLGTSSYNEQFF.

Note on this clonotype: Since a much larger clone is just one base distant, this may be a read error. The rearrangement joins TRBV20-1 to TRBJ2-7, with 8 bases aligning to TRBD2. CDR1 is DFQATT, CDR2 SNEGSKA, per germline (reference sequence). This CDR3 comprises 16 residues. The trim removed 3 bases at V and 2 bases at J, leaving 12 bases unmatched. This CDR3 is CSARKGGAGAPYEQYF. CDR3 nucleotides: TGCAGTGCTAGGAAGGGGGGAGCGGGAGCTCCCTACGAGCAGTACTTC.

This clonotype was seen repeatedly, ten times or more. V and J are TRBV6-2 or TRBV6-3 and TRBJ1-5; 11 nucleotides align to TRBD1. Trimming cost V 7 bases and J 1 base; bases outside gene matches: 9. This CDR3 is 17 amino acids long. Germline V lookup: CDR1 MNHEY, CDR2 SVGEGT. The CDR3 spells CASTDIRTGGSNQPQHF. CDR3 DNA sequence: TGTGCCAGCACCGACATCCGGACAGGGGGCAGCAATCAGCCCCAGCATTTT.

The rearrangement uses TRBV19 and TRBJ1-3; TRBD1 might be the D (5 bases). Germline values: CDR1 LNHDA, CDR2 SQIVND (reference sequence). CDR3 length: 18 amino acids. V lost 4 bases, J lost 1 base, and 20 bases lay in between. The CDR3 protein is CASSRPSRGAPSGNTIYF. CDR3 DNA sequence: TGTGCCAGTAGTAGGCCGTCCCGAGGGGCCCCGTCTGGAAACACCATATATTTT.

This clonotype was seen ten or more times. The V and J genes are TRBV5-8 and TRBJ2-1; no clear D. Trimming cost V 0 bases and J 6 bases, with 7 bases left between them. This CDR3 comprises 13 residues. Germline CDR1 SGHTS, CDR2 YDEGEE. The CDR3 is CASSLGVGNEQFF. CDR3 nucleotides: TGTGCCAGCAGCTTGGGGGTAGGCAATGAGCAGTTCTTC. The full variable domain, completed using reference TRBV5-8 and TRBJ2-1, is EAGVTQSPTHLIKTRGQQATLRCSPISGHTSVYWYQQALGLGLQFLLWYDEGEERNRGNFPPRFSGRQFPNYSSELNVNALELEDSALYLCASSLGVGNEQFFGPGTRLTVL.